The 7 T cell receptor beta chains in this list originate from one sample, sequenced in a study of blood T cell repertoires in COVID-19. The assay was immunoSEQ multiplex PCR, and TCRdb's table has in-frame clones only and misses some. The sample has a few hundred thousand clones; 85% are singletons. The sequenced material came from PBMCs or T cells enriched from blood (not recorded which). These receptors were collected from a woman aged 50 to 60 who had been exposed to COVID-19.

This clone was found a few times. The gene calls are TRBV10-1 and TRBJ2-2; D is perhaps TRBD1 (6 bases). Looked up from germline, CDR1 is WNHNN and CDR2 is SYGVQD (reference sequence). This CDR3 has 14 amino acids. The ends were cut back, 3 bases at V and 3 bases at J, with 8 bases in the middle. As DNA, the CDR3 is TGCGCCAGCAGTGATAACAGGGACACCGGGGAGCTGTTTTTT. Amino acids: CASSDNRDTGELFF.

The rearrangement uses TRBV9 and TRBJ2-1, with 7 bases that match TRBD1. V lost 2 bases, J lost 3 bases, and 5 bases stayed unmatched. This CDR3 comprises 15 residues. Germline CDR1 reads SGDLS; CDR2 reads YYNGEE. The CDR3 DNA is TGTGCCAGCAGCGTGACAGGGCAAGACTACAATGAGCAGTTCTTC. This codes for CASSVTGQDYNEQFF.

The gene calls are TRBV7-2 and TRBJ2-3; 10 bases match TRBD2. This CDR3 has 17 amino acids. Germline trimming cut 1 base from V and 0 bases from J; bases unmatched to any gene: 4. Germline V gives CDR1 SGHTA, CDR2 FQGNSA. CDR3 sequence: CASSLVPAGGSTDTQYF. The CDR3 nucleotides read TGTGCCAGCAGCTTAGTTCCAGCGGGGGGGAGCACAGATACGCAGTATTTT.

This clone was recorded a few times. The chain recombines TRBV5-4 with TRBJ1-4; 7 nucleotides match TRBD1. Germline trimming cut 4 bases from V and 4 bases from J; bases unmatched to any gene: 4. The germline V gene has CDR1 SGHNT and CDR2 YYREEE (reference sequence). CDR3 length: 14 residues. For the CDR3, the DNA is TGTGCCAGCAGCCCAGGGGGGATTAATGAAAAACTGTTTTTT. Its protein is CASSPGGINEKLFF.

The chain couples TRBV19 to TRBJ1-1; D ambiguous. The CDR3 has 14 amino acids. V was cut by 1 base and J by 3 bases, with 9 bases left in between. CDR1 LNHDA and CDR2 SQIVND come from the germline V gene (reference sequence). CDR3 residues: CASSIAPGYTEAFF. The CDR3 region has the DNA TGTGCCAGTAGTATAGCCCCGGGTTACACTGAAGCTTTCTTT.

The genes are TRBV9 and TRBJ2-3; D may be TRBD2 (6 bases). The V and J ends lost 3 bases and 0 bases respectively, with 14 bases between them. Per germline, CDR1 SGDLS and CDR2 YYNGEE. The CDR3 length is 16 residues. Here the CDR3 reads CASSGGAGRSTDTQYF. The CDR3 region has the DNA TGTGCCAGCAGCGGTGGGGCGGGGCGAAGCACAGATACGCAGTATTTT.

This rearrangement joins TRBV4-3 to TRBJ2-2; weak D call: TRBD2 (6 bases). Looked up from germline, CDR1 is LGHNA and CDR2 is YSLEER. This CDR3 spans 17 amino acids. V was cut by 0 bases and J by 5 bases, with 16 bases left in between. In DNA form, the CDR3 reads TGCGCCAGCAGCCAAGAAATGCGGAGGGGCGAGACCGGGGAGCTGTTTTTT. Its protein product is CASSQEMRRGETGELFF.